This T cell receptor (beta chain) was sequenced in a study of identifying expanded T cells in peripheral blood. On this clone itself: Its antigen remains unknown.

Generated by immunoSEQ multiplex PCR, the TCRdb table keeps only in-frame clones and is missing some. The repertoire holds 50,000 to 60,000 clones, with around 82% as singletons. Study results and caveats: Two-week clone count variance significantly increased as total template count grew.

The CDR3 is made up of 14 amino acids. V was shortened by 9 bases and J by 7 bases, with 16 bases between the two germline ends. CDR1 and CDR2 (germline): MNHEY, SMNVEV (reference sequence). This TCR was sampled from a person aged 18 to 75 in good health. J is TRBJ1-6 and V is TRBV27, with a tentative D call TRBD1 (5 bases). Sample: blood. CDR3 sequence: CASRKGDPNSPLHF. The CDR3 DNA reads TGTGCCAGTAGGAAAGGGGATCCCAATTCACCCCTCCACTTT.